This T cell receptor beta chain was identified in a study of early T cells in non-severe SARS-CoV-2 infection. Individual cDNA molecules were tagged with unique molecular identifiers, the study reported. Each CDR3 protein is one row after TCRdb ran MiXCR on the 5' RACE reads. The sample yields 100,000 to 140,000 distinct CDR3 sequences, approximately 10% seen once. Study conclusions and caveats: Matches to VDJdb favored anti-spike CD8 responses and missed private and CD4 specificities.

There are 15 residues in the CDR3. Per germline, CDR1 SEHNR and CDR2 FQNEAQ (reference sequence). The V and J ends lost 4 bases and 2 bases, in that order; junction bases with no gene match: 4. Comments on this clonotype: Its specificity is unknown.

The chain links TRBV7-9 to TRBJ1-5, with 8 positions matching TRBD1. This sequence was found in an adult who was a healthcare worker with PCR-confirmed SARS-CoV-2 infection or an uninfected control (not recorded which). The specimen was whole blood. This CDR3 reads CASSSDRDGNQPQHF. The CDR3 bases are TGTGCCAGCAGCTCGGACAGGGACGGCAATCAGCCCCAGCATTTT.